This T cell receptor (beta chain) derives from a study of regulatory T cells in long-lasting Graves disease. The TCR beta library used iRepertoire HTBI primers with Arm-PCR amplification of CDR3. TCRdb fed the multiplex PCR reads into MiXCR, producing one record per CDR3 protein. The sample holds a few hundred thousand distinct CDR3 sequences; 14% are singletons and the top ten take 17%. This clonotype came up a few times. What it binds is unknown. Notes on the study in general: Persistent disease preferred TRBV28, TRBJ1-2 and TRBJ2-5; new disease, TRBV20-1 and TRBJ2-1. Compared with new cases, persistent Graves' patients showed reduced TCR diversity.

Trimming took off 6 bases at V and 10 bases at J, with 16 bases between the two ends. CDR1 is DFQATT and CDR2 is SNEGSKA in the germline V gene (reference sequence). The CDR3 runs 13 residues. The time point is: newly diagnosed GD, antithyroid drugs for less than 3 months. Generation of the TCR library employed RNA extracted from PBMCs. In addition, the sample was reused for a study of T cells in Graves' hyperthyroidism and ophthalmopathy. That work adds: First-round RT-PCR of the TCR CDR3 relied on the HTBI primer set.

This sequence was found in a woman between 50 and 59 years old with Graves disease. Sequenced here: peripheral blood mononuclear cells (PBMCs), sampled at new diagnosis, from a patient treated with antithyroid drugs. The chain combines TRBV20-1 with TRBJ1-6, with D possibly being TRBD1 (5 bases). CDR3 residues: CSATDTPWSPLHF. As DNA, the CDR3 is TGCAGTGCCACGGACACCCCTTGGTCACCCCTCCACTTT.